The 17 T cell receptor beta chains below all came from one sample that was sequenced in a study of early T cells in non-severe SARS-CoV-2 infection. Via MiXCR, TCRdb re-called the 5' RACE reads, giving one row per CDR3 protein. The sample consists of 65,000 to 85,000 distinct CDR3 sequences, 11% of them appearing once. The sequenced sample consisted of whole blood. The source is an adult who was a healthcare worker with PCR-confirmed SARS-CoV-2 infection or an uninfected control (not recorded which).

This clonotype was seen ten or more times. The chain is built from TRBV30 and TRBJ2-7, with 7 bases that match TRBD1. Germline values: CDR1 GTSNPN, CDR2 SVGIG (reference sequence). J lost 6 bases, V lost 1 base, and 6 bases had no gene match. The CDR3 covers 13 residues. CDR3 sequence: CAWSEGTAREQYF. The CDR3 DNA reads as TGTGCCTGGAGTGAGGGGACAGCACGCGAGCAGTACTTC.

This clonotype was counted ten times or more. The chain uses TRBV10-2 and TRBJ1-6, with D perhaps matching TRBD1 (6 bases). The germline CDR1 and CDR2 sequences are WSHSY and SAAADI. This CDR3 has 13 amino acids. Trimming took off 8 bases at V and 8 bases at J, with 13 bases between the two ends. The CDR3 reads CASGGLADSPLHF. The CDR3 DNA reads as TGCGCCAGCGGGGGGCTGGCGGATTCACCCCTCCACTTT.

The sample holds many counts of this clonotype. V and J are TRBV29-1 and TRBJ1-2; the D gene is possibly TRBD1 (5 bases). The V gene's germline CDR1 is SQVTM and CDR2 ANQGSEA. V was shortened by 4 bases and J by 8 bases, with 14 bases between the two germline ends. The CDR3 is 12 amino acids. The CDR3 loop reads CSVGQGVGGYTF. The CDR3 DNA sequence: TGCAGCGTTGGGCAGGGCGTCGGCGGCTACACCTTC.

This clonotype occurred many times. J is TRBJ2-5 and V is TRBV10-3; 9 bases are a match to TRBD2. J was trimmed by 4 bases and V by 2 bases; bases with no gene match: 2. CDR1 and CDR2 (germline): ENHRY, SYGVKD. The CDR3 runs to 14 residues. In DNA, the CDR3 is TGTGCCATCAGTGAGCTAGCGGGGCGAGAGACCCAGTACTTC. Translation gives CAISELAGRETQYF.

Of note for this clonotype: Just one base apart from a much larger clone, this may be a read error. This chain uses TRBV12-3 or TRBV12-4 with TRBJ2-1; the D is unclear. Deletions cut 3 bases from V and 8 bases from J, with 5 bases between. The CDR3 covers 11 residues. CDR3 in amino acids: CASSFGYEQFF. The CDR3 bases are TGTGCCAGCAGTTTCGGGTATGAGCAGTTCTTC.

Many counts were recorded for this clonotype. The chain combines TRBV6-2 or TRBV6-3 with TRBJ2-7, with D possibly being TRBD2 (6 bases). Trimming removed 6 bases at V and 1 base at J, with 10 bases between. Germline V gene data show CDR1 as MNHEY and CDR2 as SVGEGT. The CDR3 is made up of 13 amino acids. The CDR3: CASRLALSYEQYF. In DNA form, the CDR3 reads TGTGCCAGCAGGCTAGCGCTTTCCTACGAGCAGTACTTC.

This clonotype occurred many times. This chain joins TRBV28 and TRBJ2-7; TRBD2 is a possible D gene (6 bases). Germline loops: CDR1 MDHEN, CDR2 SYDVKM. The CDR3 sequence is 13 residues long. Trimming shortened V by 5 bases and J by 7 bases, and 15 bases separated the two germline ends. The CDR3 DNA reads TGTGCCAGCAGTCTAGAGCGACGGGGGGAGCAGTACTTC. Translation: CASSLERRGEQYF.

In this sample, this clonotype turned up a few times. The chain joins TRBV20-1 to TRBJ2-1; 8 bases map to TRBD2. The CDR3 has 15 residues. J was trimmed by 6 bases and V by 6 bases; bases with no gene match: 13. The germline gives CDR1 DFQATT, CDR2 SNEGSKA (reference sequence). CDR3 nucleotides: TGCAGTGCGATATACAGCGGGAGTTATTCCAATGAGCAGTTCTTC. It translates to CSAIYSGSYSNEQFF.

This clonotype occurred many times. The rearrangement links TRBV4-2 to TRBJ1-4; 7 nucleotides match TRBD1. The CDR3 consists of 18 residues. Germline V CDR1 and CDR2: LGHNA, YNFKEQ. Trimming at V came to 0 bases and at J to 5 bases, leaving 12 bases not matched to a gene. Here the CDR3 reads CASSQELTGVGLNEKLFF. The CDR3 DNA reads as TGTGCCAGCAGCCAAGAACTTACAGGGGTTGGCTTAAATGAAAAACTGTTTTTT.

This clonotype was detected a few times. The V gene is TRBV24-1, the J gene TRBJ2-7; perhaps TRBD1 as D (5 bases). Trimming pared 2 bases from V and 4 bases from J, leaving 5 bases between. CDR3 length: 12 amino acids. The germline V gene encodes CDR1 KGHDR and CDR2 SFDVKD. The CDR3 reads CATSDYRYEQYF. In DNA form, the CDR3 reads TGTGCCACCAGTGATTACAGGTACGAGCAGTACTTC.

This clonotype was counted at least ten times. J is TRBJ2-7 and V is TRBV19, with D tentatively TRBD1 or TRBD2 (5 bases each). V shed 6 bases and J shed 2 bases, with 17 bases lying between them. Germline CDR1 is LNHDA and CDR2 is SQIVND (reference sequence). CDR3 length equals 15 residues. CDR3 protein: CASSPRGGGTYEQYF. In DNA form, the CDR3 reads TGTGCCAGTAGCCCCCGCGGTGGGGGAACCTACGAGCAGTACTTC.

The V gene is TRBV9, the J gene TRBJ2-2; 14 positions agree with TRBD2. Germline V gene data show CDR1 as SGDLS and CDR2 as YYNGEE. The length of the CDR3 is 17 residues. J was trimmed by 8 bases and V by 2 bases; bases with no gene match: 8. CDR3 sequence (DNA): TGTGCCAGCAGCGTCTACCCGGGACTAGCGGGAGCAGGGGAGCTGTTTTTT. Translated, it gives CASSVYPGLAGAGELFF.

This clonotype was picked up many times. The chain has TRBV12-3 or TRBV12-4 and TRBJ2-3; D unclear. CDR3 length: 12 residues. The V end lost 5 bases, the J end lost 2 bases, and 5 bases lay between the germline ends. The CDR3 loop is CASSPFTDTQYF. In DNA form, the CDR3 reads TGTGCCAGCAGTCCCTTCACAGATACGCAGTATTTT.

This clonotype was observed a handful of times. This rearrangement joins TRBV7-3 to TRBJ2-2; 10 bases fit TRBD2. The CDR3 sequence is 16 residues long. Germline trimming cut 5 bases from V and 2 bases from J; bases unmatched to any gene: 5. Germline CDR1 reads SGHTA; CDR2 reads FQGTGA. The CDR3 reads CASSRAGGPNTGELFF. Written as DNA, the CDR3 is TGTGCCAGCAGCCGAGCGGGAGGGCCCAACACCGGGGAGCTGTTTTTT.

This clonotype has at least ten counts. V is TRBV11-2 and J is TRBJ2-1, with TRBD2 as a possible D gene (6 bases). CDR1 SGHAT and CDR2 FQNNGV come from the germline V gene. This CDR3 contains 13 residues. V was trimmed by 0 bases and J by 8 bases, leaving 8 bases between them. CDR3 sequence reads: CASSLDPGDEQFF. The DNA of the CDR3 is TGTGCCAGCAGCTTAGATCCGGGGGATGAGCAGTTCTTC. The complete variable domain, with remaining parts taken from reference TRBV11-2 and TRBJ2-1, reads EAGVAQSPRYKIIEKRQSVAFWCNPISGHATLYWYQQILGQGPKLLIQFQNNGVVDDSQLPKDRFSAERLKGVDSTLKIQPAKLEDSAVYLCASSLDPGDEQFFGPGTRLTVL.

This clonotype was detected many times. V gene TRBV5-5 combines with J gene TRBJ1-6; 9 bases line up with TRBD1. With 1 base clipped from V and 7 bases from J, the junction kept 3 bases outside the gene matches. Germline assignment: CDR1 SGHKS and CDR2 YYEKEE (reference sequence). The CDR3 is 15 residues long. The CDR3 region is CASSLRDRENSPLHF. CDR3 sequence (DNA): TGTGCCAGCAGCTTGCGGGACAGGGAAAATTCACCCCTCCACTTT.

This clonotype has at least ten counts. J is TRBJ2-7 and V is TRBV11-2; no reliable D call. The CDR3 runs to 14 residues. Trimming left V 0 bases short and J 8 bases short, with 14 bases between. CDR1 and CDR2 from the germline V gene are SGHAT and FQNNGV. As DNA, the CDR3 is TGTGCCAGCAGCTTAGATTGGGCGGCCTCCCAGCAGTACTTC. Protein product: CASSLDWAASQQYF.